Presented here are 10 T cell receptor beta chains from one specimen sequenced in a study of blood T cell repertoires in COVID-19. Assay used: immunoSEQ multiplex PCR; TCRdb lists only in-frame clones, some missing. This table has about 200,000 clones, about 88% appearing once. Sequences were obtained from peripheral blood. These TCRs come from a woman older than 75 with acute or convalescent COVID-19.

V gene TRBV2 combines with J gene TRBJ2-7; 9 positions match TRBD2. The V gene end was trimmed by 5 bases and the J gene end by 3 bases; junction bases not matched to a gene: 11. CDR1 is SNHLY and CDR2 is FYNNEI in the germline V gene. The CDR3 spans 16 residues. CDR3 sequence: CASSPGRGRGYYEQYF. In nucleotides, the CDR3 is TGTGCCAGCAGTCCGGGGCGCGGGAGGGGATACTACGAGCAGTACTTC.

V and J are TRBV18 and TRBJ1-2; D perhaps matches TRBD1 (6 bases). V was shortened by 2 bases and J by 4 bases, with 8 bases between the two germline ends. Germline assignment: CDR1 KGHSH and CDR2 LQKENI. The CDR3 loop spans 13 amino acids. The CDR3 nucleotides read TGTGCCAGCTCACCAACGGACAGCTATGGCTACACCTTC. It translates to CASSPTDSYGYTF.

This clone has only a few counts. The chain has TRBV5-1 and TRBJ1-5; 9 nucleotides match TRBD1. This CDR3 is 14 amino acids long. The V gene's germline CDR1 is SGHRS and CDR2 YFSETQ. V lost 3 bases to trimming and J lost 5 bases; unmatched junction nucleotides: 3. In nucleotides, the CDR3 is TGCGCCAGCAGCTCCGGGACAGGGTATCAGCCCCAGCATTTT. As protein: CASSSGTGYQPQHF.

The rearrangement uses TRBV7-2 and TRBJ1-5, with D unclear. Trimming left V 2 bases short and J 3 bases short, with 11 bases between. Germline assignment: CDR1 SGHTA and CDR2 FQGNSA. The CDR3 length is 15 residues. The CDR3 reads CASSLMVGNNQPQHF. The CDR3 DNA reads as TGTGCCAGCAGCTTAATGGTCGGGAACAATCAGCCCCAGCATTTT.

CDR3 nucleotides: TGTGCCAGTCGGCCCCGGACAGGAGATTCTTCAAAAAACATTCAGTACTTC. Translating it yields CASRPRTGDSSKNIQYF. This rearrangement joins TRBV19 to TRBJ2-4; TRBD1 aligns across 7 bases. Germline loops: CDR1 LNHDA, CDR2 SQIVND (reference sequence). V lost 8 bases to trimming and J lost 4 bases; unmatched junction nucleotides: 17. The CDR3 runs 17 residues.

Here the CDR3 reads CASSMRKGEFYGYTF. The CDR3 nucleotides are TGTGCCAGTAGTATGAGAAAAGGGGAATTCTATGGCTACACCTTC. V is TRBV19 and J is TRBJ1-2, with D possibly being TRBD1 (5 bases). V dropped 3 bases and J dropped 4 bases, with 15 bases sitting between them. CDR1 is LNHDA, CDR2 SQIVND, per germline (reference sequence). The CDR3 length is 15 residues.

CDR3 in amino acids: CASSVTRDRVTDTQYF. CDR3 DNA: TGCGCCAGCAGTGTAACCCGGGACAGGGTCACAGATACGCAGTATTTT. The V and J genes are TRBV10-1 and TRBJ2-3; 9 nucleotides align to TRBD1. From germline, CDR1 is WNHNN and CDR2 SYGVQD (reference sequence). The CDR3 is 16 residues long. J gave up 2 bases and V 4 bases, and 7 bases lay outside the gene matches.

The count of this clone is one. V usage is TRBV2 and J usage is TRBJ2-7; D may be TRBD1 (6 bases). CDR1 is SNHLY and CDR2 is FYNNEI in the germline V gene. V shed 6 bases and J shed 2 bases, with 11 bases lying between them. This CDR3 is built from 13 residues. CDR3 region: CASSPDSTYEQYF. The CDR3 nucleotides read TGTGCCAGCAGCCCGGACAGTACCTACGAGCAGTACTTC. The whole variable domain, filled in from reference TRBV2 and TRBJ2-7, reads EPEVTQTPSHQVTQMGQEVILRCVPISNHLYFYWYRQILGQKVEFLVSFYNNEISEKSEIFDDQFSVERPDGSNFTLKIRSTKLEDSAMYFCASSPDSTYEQYFGPGTRLTVT.

The gene calls are TRBV5-1 and TRBJ1-4; the match to TRBD1 covers 8 bases. J gave up 7 bases and V 4 bases, and 9 bases lay outside the gene matches. In germline, CDR1 is SGHRS, CDR2 YFSETQ. This CDR3 contains 15 residues. The CDR3 nucleotides are TGCGCCAGCAGCCTTACCGGGACAGGAGCTGAAAAACTGTTTTTT. Encoded protein: CASSLTGTGAEKLFF.

The chain has TRBV5-1 and TRBJ2-7; D is possibly TRBD1 (5 bases). The CDR3 extends over 14 amino acids. Trimming left V 5 bases short and J 7 bases short, with 19 bases between. Germline loops: CDR1 SGHRS, CDR2 YFSETQ. The CDR3 spells CASRQTTAPGEQYF. The CDR3 coding sequence is TGCGCCAGCAGGCAGACGACAGCCCCAGGGGAGCAGTACTTC.